The 7 T cell receptor beta chains reported below all come from one sample, sequenced in a study of blood T cells in healthy people across ages. The use of a sample-barcoded 5' primer and a J-beta primer mix characterized a second PCR of roughly 6 to 11 cycles. TCRdb reprocessed the 5' RACE reads via MiXCR and lists one record per CDR3 protein. The sample holds roughly 900,000 distinct CDR3 sequences; around 28% are singletons and the top ten take 15% to 20%. Input material: blood. Receptors originate from a woman aged 80 or over in good health.

J is TRBJ2-5 and V is TRBV7-2; D ambiguous. This CDR3 region has 13 residues. Trimming left V 8 bases short and J 1 base short, with 11 bases between. The germline V gene encodes CDR1 SGHTA and CDR2 FQGNSA. CDR3 DNA sequence: TGTGCCAGCGGCCCGTCCGGCCAAGAGACCCAGTACTTC. The encoded protein is CASGPSGQETQYF. Full variable domain (remainder filled in from reference TRBV7-2 and TRBJ2-5): GAGVSQSPSNKVTEKGKDVELRCDPISGHTALYWYRQSLGQGLEFLIYFQGNSAPDKSGLPSDRFSAERTGGSVSTLTIQRTQQEDSAVYLCASGPSGQETQYFGPGTRLLVL.

This clonotype was counted ten times or more. V gene TRBV12-3 or TRBV12-4 combines with J gene TRBJ2-1; the D gene is possibly TRBD1 (6 bases). V lost 10 bases, J lost 1 base, and 17 bases lay in between. This CDR3 comprises 15 residues. CDR3 loop: CATGSGGQSYNEQFF. CDR3 sequence (DNA): TGTGCCACCGGCTCAGGAGGACAGTCCTACAATGAGCAGTTCTTC.

The J gene is TRBJ2-7, the V gene TRBV3-1; perhaps TRBD2 as D (6 bases). The ends were cut back, 2 bases at V and 7 bases at J, with 12 bases in the middle. Germline CDR1 is LGHDT and CDR2 is YNNKEL (reference sequence). The CDR3 is 13 amino acids. The chain's CDR3 is CASSQTAAGEQYF. CDR3 sequence (DNA): TGTGCCAGCAGCCAAACGGCGGCGGGAGAGCAGTACTTC.

V is TRBV6-2 or TRBV6-3 and J is TRBJ1-1, with 9 positions matching TRBD1. Losses at the gene ends were 6 bases for V and 4 bases for J; bases not matched to a gene: 9. Germline V CDR1 and CDR2: MNHEY, SVGEGT. There are 15 residues in the CDR3. The DNA for the CDR3 is TGTGCCAGCAGCAAACGACAGGGGGGGGGCACTGAAGCTTTCTTT. Protein sequence: CASSKRQGGGTEAFF.

This clonotype has at least ten counts. The chain couples TRBV27 to TRBJ2-1, with 9 bases that match TRBD2. CDR1 MNHEY and CDR2 SMNVEV come from the germline V gene (reference sequence). Trimming cost V 7 bases and J 10 bases; bases outside gene matches: 11. CDR3 size: 14 residues. CDR3 protein: CASKLAGTRMEQFF. The CDR3 coding sequence is TGTGCCAGCAAACTAGCGGGTACTCGAATGGAGCAGTTCTTC.

This clonotype was seen ten or more times. This chain connects TRBV5-5 to TRBJ2-4; D is unclear. The V end lost 5 bases, the J end lost 6 bases, and 18 bases lay between the germline ends. The CDR3 consists of 15 residues. Per the germline V gene, CDR1 is SGHKS and CDR2 is YYEKEE (reference sequence). CDR3 in amino acids: CASRPTGGGVNIQYF. CDR3 nucleotides: TGTGCCAGCAGGCCGACGGGCGGTGGGGTAAACATTCAGTACTTC.

This clonotype was found many times. The V gene is TRBV7-9, the J gene TRBJ1-6; D unclear. V lost 1 base to trimming and J lost 5 bases, with 6 bases between them. The CDR3 runs to 14 residues. Per germline, CDR1 SEHNR and CDR2 FQNEAQ (reference sequence). The CDR3 loop is CASSLGPNNSPLHF. The CDR3 DNA reads TGTGCCAGCAGCTTAGGGCCAAATAATTCACCCCTCCACTTT.